A selection of T cell receptor beta chains follows, all from one sample in a study of blood T cell repertoires in COVID-19. Sequencing used immunoSEQ multiplex PCR; TCRdb keeps in-frame clones, though not all of them. Found here are approximately 170,000 clones, roughly nine tenths of them singletons; the top ten hold 25% to 30%. What was sequenced was peripheral blood. The source is a man aged 55 to 69 with acute or convalescent COVID-19. Each CDR3 is given with its conserved first and last residue. The D gene is left open where the match is weak. Expanded clones get a size class; other rows say once, few or many, or leave the size out.

TRBV11-1,few,TRBD1,TRBJ2-3,TGTGCCAGCAGCTTAGTTCCTCAGGGGGTAGTAAATACGCAGTATTTT,CASSLVPQGVVNTQYF
TRBV24-1,.,.,TRBJ1-1,TGTGCCACCAGTGGCGGGACCGGAGGTACTGAAGCTTTCTTT,CATSGGTGGTEAFF
TRBV27,.,TRBD1,TRBJ1-3,TGTGCCAGCAGCCGTCGCGTTCCAGGGACAGGCTCTGGAAACACCATATATTTT,CASSRRVPGTGSGNTIYF
TRBV7-9,.,.,TRBJ1-3,TGTGCCAGCAGCTCCTCGGACAGAATTTCTGGAAACACCATATATTTT,CASSSSDRISGNTIYF
TRBV4-3,.,.,TRBJ2-5,TGCGCCAGCAGCCAAGAAATCGCGGGAGAGACCCAGTACTTC,CASSQEIAGETQYF
TRBV5-1,.,.,TRBJ1-3,TGCGCCAGCAGCTTGGGGTTACAGTCGAGCTCTGGAAACACCATATATTTT,CASSLGLQSSSGNTIYF
TRBV19,once,.,TRBJ2-3,TGTGCCAGTAGTCACGGGGGACCCAACACAGATACGCAGTATTTT,CASSHGGPNTDTQYF
TRBV6-5,.,TRBD1,TRBJ1-2,TGTGCCAGCAGTTCGGGACAGGGGTCCTATGGCTACACCTTC,CASSSGQGSYGYTF
TRBV11-3,.,.,TRBJ2-3,TGTGCCAGCAGCTCAGGCCCTAGCACAGATACGCAGTATTTT,CASSSGPSTDTQYF
TRBV5-1,.,.,TRBJ2-1,TGCGCCAGCAGGCCCTTCCTCGGGACAAACTACAATGAGCAGTTCTTC,CASRPFLGTNYNEQFF
TRBV10-1,.,.,TRBJ2-1,TGCGCCAGCAGTGAGTTACGGACCACAGGCCCCTCTAATTCTGGGCAGTTCTTC,CASSELRTTGPSNSGQFF
TRBV4-2,.,TRBD2,TRBJ2-5,TGTGCCAGCAGTGTTAGCGGGGATGACCAAGAGACCCAGTACTTC,CASSVSGDDQETQYF
TRBV5-1,.,TRBD1,TRBJ1-2,TGCGCCAGCAGCTTCGACAGGGCGGAGGGCTACACCTTC,CASSFDRAEGYTF
TRBV30,few,.,TRBJ1-6,TGTGCCTGGAGTGTACAATTATATCCTAATTCACCCCTCCACTTT,CAWSVQLYPNSPLHF
TRBV19,many,.,TRBJ2-1,TGTGCCAGTAGTATAGGGCGAGAAGGGGTGCAGTTCTTC,CASSIGREGVQFF
TRBV6-6,.,.,TRBJ1-1,TGTGCCAGCAGTTACTCGTCGGGTTGGAACACTGAAGCTTTCTTT,CASSYSSGWNTEAFF
TRBV2,.,TRBD1,TRBJ1-5,TGTGCCAGCAGTGAGTCGGCAGGGGGAAATCAGCCCCAGCATTTT,CASSESAGGNQPQHF
TRBV6-5,.,TRBD1,TRBJ2-1,TGTGCCAGCAGGGACAGGAGATACAATGAGCAGTTCTTC,CASRDRRYNEQFF
TRBV3-1/TRBV3-2,.,.,TRBJ2-5,TGTGCCAGCAGCCCCCGCACCATCGGGGAGACCCAGTACTTC,CASSPRTIGETQYF
TRBV12-3/TRBV12-4,.,.,TRBJ2-3,TGTGCCAGCAGGCCCCGGGGGGATACGCAGTATTTT,CASRPRGDTQYF
TRBV24-1,.,.,TRBJ1-2,TGTGCCACCAGTGAAGTTCAGGGAGGTGGCTACACCTTC,CATSEVQGGGYTF
TRBV5-5,.,TRBD1,TRBJ1-6,TGTGCCAGCAGCTCGGAGACAGGGCACAATTCACCCCTCCACTTT,CASSSETGHNSPLHF
TRBV19,.,.,TRBJ1-5,TGTGCCAGTAACGCGGCAGGGGCTAAAGGGAGGGGCAATCAGCCCCAGCATTTT,CASNAAGAKGRGNQPQHF
TRBV7-9,.,TRBD1,TRBJ1-1,TGTGCCAGCAGCTTAAGACAGGGGAACACTGAAGCTTTCTTT,CASSLRQGNTEAFF
TRBV4-1,.,TRBD2,TRBJ2-1,TGCGCCAGCAGCCCTTTACTAGCGGGACCTTTCTCCTACAATGAGCAGTTCTTC,CASSPLLAGPFSYNEQFF
TRBV20-1,.,TRBD2,TRBJ2-2,TGCAGTGCTAGTACTAGCGGGACCGGGGAGCTGTTTTTT,CSASTSGTGELFF
TRBV18,.,.,TRBJ2-5,TGTGCCAGCTCACCCTCAGAAGAGACCCAGTACTTC,CASSPSEETQYF
TRBV19,.,.,TRBJ2-1,TGTGCCAGTAGTATAGGGAGGGGGCAATCACATGAGCAGTTCTTC,CASSIGRGQSHEQFF
TRBV24-1,.,.,TRBJ2-5,TGTGCCACCAGTGCCGCGGGGACCCAGTACTTC,CATSAAGTQYF
TRBV21-1,.,.,TRBJ1-2,TGTGCCAGCAGCAAAACAGGGCCGGGGGGCTACACCTTC,CASSKTGPGGYTF
TRBV5-1,.,TRBD2,TRBJ2-1,TGCGCCAGCAGACCGGGACTAGCGGCTTACAATGAGCAGTTCTTC,CASRPGLAAYNEQFF
TRBV5-6,.,TRBD1,TRBJ1-1,TGTGCCAGCAGCTTGGGGACAGGGGTGAACACTGAAGCTTTCTTT,CASSLGTGVNTEAFF
TRBV10-3,.,TRBD1,TRBJ1-2,TGTGCCATCAGTGACGGACAGGGGGCGCGAGGCTACACCTTC,CAISDGQGARGYTF
TRBV24-1,.,TRBD2,TRBJ2-2,TGTGCCACCAGTGATGGACTAGCGGGAGACGGCGGGGAGCTGTTTTTT,CATSDGLAGDGGELFF
TRBV4-1,once,.,TRBJ1-2,TGCGCCAGCAGCCAAGTGACGATTCGAGGAAATGGCTACACCTTC,CASSQVTIRGNGYTF
TRBV10-3,.,.,TRBJ2-3,TGTGCCATCAGTGACGGCGGGGCTAGCACAGATACGCAGTATTTT,CAISDGGASTDTQYF
TRBV5-4,.,.,TRBJ1-2,TGTGCCAGCAGCGACAGGACTAACTATGGCTACACCTTC,CASSDRTNYGYTF
TRBV7-3,few,.,TRBJ2-2,TGTGCCAGCAGCCTAGTCAGGGTCGCGAACACCGGGGAGCTGTTTTTT,CASSLVRVANTGELFF
TRBV19,.,TRBD1,TRBJ1-2,TGTGCCAGTAGTATATTATCGGTGGGGACAGCCTATGGCTACACCTTC,CASSILSVGTAYGYTF
TRBV11-1,.,.,TRBJ1-3,TGTGCCAGCAGCTTAAGCAGACAGATCTCTGGAAACACCATATATTTT,CASSLSRQISGNTIYF
TRBV6-1,.,.,TRBJ1-2,TGTGCCAGCAGTGAACCCGGACAAGGTGATGGCTACACCTTC,CASSEPGQGDGYTF